This TCR beta chain was captured by sequencing in a study of long-term antiretroviral therapy in people with HIV. Study findings and constraints: Pre-ART expanded TRB clones stayed dominant throughout, though often decreasing after ART. Gathering of blood took place between 2004 and 2017, possibly under older ART regimens.

Sequencing used immunoSEQ v3.0 at survey level. Measured with immunoSEQ multiplex PCR; TCRdb has only the in-frame clones, and not every one. The table lists approximately 15,000 clones, 60% to 85% of them singletons, with 15% in the top ten. The J segment lost 1 base and the V segment lost 6 bases, leaving 7 bases of the junction unmatched. The CDR3 contains 15 residues. Germline V gives CDR1 SNHLY, CDR2 FYNNEI. This clone appeared a single time. Its antigen is undetermined. The clonotype was recovered from a man in his thirties or forties with HIV. Sequences were derived from unsorted PBMCs, sampled approximately 2.2 years before starting antiretroviral therapy. The V and J genes are TRBV2 and TRBJ1-1; 8 nucleotides align to TRBD1. The DNA for the CDR3 is TGTGCCAGCAGAAAGGACAGGGATAAGAACACTGAAGCTTTCTTT. This gives the protein CASRKDRDKNTEAFF.